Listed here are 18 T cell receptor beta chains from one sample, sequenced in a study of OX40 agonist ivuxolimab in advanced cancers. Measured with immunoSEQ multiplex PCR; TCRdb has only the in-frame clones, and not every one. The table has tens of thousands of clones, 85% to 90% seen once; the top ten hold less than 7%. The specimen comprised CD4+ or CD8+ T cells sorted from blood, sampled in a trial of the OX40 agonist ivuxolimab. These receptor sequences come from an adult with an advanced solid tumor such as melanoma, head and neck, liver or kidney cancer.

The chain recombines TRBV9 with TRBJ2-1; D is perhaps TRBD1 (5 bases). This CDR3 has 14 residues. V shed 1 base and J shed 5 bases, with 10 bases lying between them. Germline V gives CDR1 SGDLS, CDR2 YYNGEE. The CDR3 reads CASSVTGANNEQFF. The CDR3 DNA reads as TGTGCCAGCAGCGTAACAGGAGCCAACAATGAGCAGTTCTTC.

CDR3 sequence reads: CASSVIQVVSNQPQHF. Written as DNA, the CDR3 is TGTGCCAGCAGCGTGATACAGGTCGTTAGCAATCAGCCCCAGCATTTT. The chain is built from TRBV11-1 and TRBJ1-5, with a possible D match to TRBD1 (5 bases). Germline CDR1 SGHAT, CDR2 FQDESV (reference sequence). Trimming removed 5 bases from V and 0 bases from J, with 14 bases in between. This CDR3 has 16 residues.

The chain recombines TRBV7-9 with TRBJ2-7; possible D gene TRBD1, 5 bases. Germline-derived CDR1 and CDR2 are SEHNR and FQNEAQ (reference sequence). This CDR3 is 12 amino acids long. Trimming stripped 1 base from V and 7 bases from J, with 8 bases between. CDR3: CASSLVGREQYF. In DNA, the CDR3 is TGTGCCAGCAGCTTAGTGGGGCGGGAGCAGTACTTC. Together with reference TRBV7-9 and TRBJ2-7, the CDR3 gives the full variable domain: DTGVSQNPRHKITKRGQNVTFRCDPISEHNRLYWYRQTLGQGPEFLTYFQNEAQLEKSRLLSDRFSAERPKGSFSTLEIQRTEQGDSAMYLCASSLVGREQYFGPGTRLTVT.

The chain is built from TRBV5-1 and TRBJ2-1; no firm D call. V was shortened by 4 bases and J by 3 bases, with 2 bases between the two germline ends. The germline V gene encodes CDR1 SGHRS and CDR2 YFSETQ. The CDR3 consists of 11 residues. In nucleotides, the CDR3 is TGCGCCAGCAGCGACTACAATGAGCAGTTCTTC. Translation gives CASSDYNEQFF.

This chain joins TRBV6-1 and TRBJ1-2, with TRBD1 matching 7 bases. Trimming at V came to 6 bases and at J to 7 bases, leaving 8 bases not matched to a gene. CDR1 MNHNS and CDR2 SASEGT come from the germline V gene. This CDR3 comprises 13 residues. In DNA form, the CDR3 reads TGTGCCAGCAGCCAGGACAGGATGGTTGGCTACACCTTC. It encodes CASSQDRMVGYTF.

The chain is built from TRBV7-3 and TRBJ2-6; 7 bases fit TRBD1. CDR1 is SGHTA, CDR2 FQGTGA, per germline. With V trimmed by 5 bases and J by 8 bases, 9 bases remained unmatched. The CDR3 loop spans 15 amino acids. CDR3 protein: CASSQTGPSSNVLTF. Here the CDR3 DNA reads TGTGCCAGCAGCCAGACAGGGCCCTCATCCAACGTCCTGACTTTC.

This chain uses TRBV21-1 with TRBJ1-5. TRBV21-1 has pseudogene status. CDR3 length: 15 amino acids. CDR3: CVWGGKIPLDQPQHF. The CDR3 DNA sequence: TGTGTGTGGGGGGGCAAGATCCCTTTAGATCAGCCCCAGCATTTT.

CDR3 sequence reads: CASTHRGRIKLNTEAFF. The CDR3 DNA reads as TGCGCCAGCACTCACAGGGGGCGCATTAAATTGAACACTGAAGCTTTCTTT. This chain joins TRBV23-1 and TRBJ1-1, with TRBD1 matching over 9 bases. TRBV23-1 is an ORF; its function is uncertain. CDR3 size: 17 residues. The V segment lost 7 bases and the J segment 0 bases; nucleotides outside the gene matches: 12.

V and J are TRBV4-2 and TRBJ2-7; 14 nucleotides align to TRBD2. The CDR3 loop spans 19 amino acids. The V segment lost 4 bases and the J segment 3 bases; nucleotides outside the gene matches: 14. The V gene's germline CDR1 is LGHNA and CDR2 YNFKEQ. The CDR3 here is CASSRTPGTSGGVHYEQYF. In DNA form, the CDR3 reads TGTGCCAGCAGCCGGACCCCCGGGACTAGCGGGGGCGTTCACTACGAGCAGTACTTC.

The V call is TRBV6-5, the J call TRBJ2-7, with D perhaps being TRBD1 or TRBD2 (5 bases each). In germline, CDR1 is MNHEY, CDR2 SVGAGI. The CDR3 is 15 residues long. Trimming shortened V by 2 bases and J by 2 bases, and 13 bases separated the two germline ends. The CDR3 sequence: CASSYTTTGPYEQYF. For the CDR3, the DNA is TGTGCCAGCAGTTACACAACGACGGGACCCTACGAGCAGTACTTC.

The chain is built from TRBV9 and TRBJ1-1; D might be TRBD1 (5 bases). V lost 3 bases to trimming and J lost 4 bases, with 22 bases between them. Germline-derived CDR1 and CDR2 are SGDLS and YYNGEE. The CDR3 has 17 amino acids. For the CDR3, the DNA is TGTGCCAGCAGCGGGGGCGGCCCCGGGACGTTTGCCACTGAAGCTTTCTTT. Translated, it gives CASSGGGPGTFATEAFF.

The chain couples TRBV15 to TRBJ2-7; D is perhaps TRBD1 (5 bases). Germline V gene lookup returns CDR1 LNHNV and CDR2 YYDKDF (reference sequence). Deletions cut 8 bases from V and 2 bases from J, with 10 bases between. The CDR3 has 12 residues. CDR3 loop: CATSTGPYEQYF. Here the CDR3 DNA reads TGTGCCACCTCCACAGGACCCTACGAGCAGTACTTC.

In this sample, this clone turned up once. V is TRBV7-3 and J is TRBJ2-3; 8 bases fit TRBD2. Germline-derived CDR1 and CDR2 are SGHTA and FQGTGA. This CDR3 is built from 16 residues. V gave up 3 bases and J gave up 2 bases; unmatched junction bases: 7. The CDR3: CASSLGLVGSTDTQYF. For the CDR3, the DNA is TGTGCCAGCAGCTTGGGACTAGTTGGGTCCACAGATACGCAGTATTTT.

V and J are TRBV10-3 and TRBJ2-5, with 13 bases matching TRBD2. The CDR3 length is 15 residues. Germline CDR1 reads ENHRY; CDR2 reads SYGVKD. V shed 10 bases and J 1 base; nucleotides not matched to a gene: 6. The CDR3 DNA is TGTGCCACCCTTGGGACTAGCGGGGCCCAAGAGACCCAGTACTTC. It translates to CATLGTSGAQETQYF.

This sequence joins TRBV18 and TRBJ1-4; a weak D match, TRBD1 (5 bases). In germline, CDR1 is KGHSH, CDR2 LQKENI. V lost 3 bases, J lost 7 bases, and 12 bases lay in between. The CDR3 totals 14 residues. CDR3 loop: CASSPGRTSEKLFF. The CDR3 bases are TGTGCCAGCTCACCGGGACGGACTTCTGAAAAACTGTTTTTT.

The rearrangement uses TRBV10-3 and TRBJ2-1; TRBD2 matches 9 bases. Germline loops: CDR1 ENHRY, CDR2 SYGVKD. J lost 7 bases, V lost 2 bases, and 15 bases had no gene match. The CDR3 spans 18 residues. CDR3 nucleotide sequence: TGTGCCATCAGTGAGAGGATTGGCGGGGGGGCCTTCGGTAATGAGCAGTTCTTC. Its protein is CAISERIGGGAFGNEQFF.

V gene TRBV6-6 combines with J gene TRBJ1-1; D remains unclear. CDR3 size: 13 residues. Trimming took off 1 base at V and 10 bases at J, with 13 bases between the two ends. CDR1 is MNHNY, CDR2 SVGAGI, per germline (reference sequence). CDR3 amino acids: CASSYYDGVGAFF. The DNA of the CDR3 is TGTGCCAGCAGTTACTACGACGGGGTAGGAGCTTTCTTT.

The CDR3 is CASSYSRRGLNTEAFF. The CDR3 nucleotides read TGTGCCAGCAGTTACTCACGCAGGGGGCTAAACACTGAAGCTTTCTTT. The rearrangement joins TRBV6-5 to TRBJ1-1, with TRBD1 matching over 8 bases. The CDR3 spans 16 residues. V was pared by 0 bases and J by 2 bases, with 5 bases of the junction left unmatched. CDR1 MNHEY and CDR2 SVGAGI come from the germline V gene.